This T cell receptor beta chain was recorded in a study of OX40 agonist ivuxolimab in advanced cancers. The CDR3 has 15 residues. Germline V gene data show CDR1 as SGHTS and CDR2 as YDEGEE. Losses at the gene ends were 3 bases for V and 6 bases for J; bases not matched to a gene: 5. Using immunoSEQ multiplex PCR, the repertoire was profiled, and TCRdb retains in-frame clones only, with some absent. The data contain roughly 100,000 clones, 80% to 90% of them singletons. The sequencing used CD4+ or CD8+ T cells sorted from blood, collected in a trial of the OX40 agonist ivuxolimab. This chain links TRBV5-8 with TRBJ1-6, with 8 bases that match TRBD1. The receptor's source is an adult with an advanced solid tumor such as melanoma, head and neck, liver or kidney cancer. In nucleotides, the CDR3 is TGTGCCAGCAGCTGGAAGACAGGGGTTAATTCACCCCTCCACTTT. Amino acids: CASSWKTGVNSPLHF.